These 21 T cell receptor beta chains originate from one sample sequenced in a study of graft-versus-host responses after intestinal transplantation (dated by TCRdb to the early 2020s). For these TCRs, the target antigens are not known. Library preparation employed the immunoSEQ multiplex PCR assay. TCRdb obtained this table from immuneACCESS and retained in-frame rearrangements with V and J assigned. These tables miss some clones; where compared with another copy, unresolved V genes account for less than half of the shortfall, and the remainder is unexplained. A total of fewer than 95,000 clones appear in this sample, around 93% of them only once. The top ten hold roughly 2% of the sample. What this sample's time point label stands for: cells obtained before transplantation from donor or recipient. Source: unstimulated CD8+ T cells sorted from spleen or lymph node cells, taken before intestinal transplant. The receptor set was obtained from a human donor who received an intestinal transplant.

The table lists this clone with a few counts. The chain recombines TRBV6-1 with TRBJ1-3; TRBD1 might be the D (6 bases). In germline, CDR1 is MNHNS, CDR2 SASEGT. The CDR3 is 18 amino acids. The ends were cut back, 4 bases at V and 1 base at J, with 20 bases in the middle. CDR3 residues: CASSGNTNTGLSGNTIYF. CDR3 DNA: TGTGCCAGCAGTGGAAACACAAATACAGGGCTTTCTGGAAACACCATATATTTT.

This chain uses TRBV27 with TRBJ2-1, with 7 bases aligning to TRBD2. Trimming took 5 bases from V and 6 from J; bases not matched to a gene: 10. The CDR3 loop spans 15 amino acids. Germline V gene sequence: CDR1 MNHEY, CDR2 SMNVEV (reference sequence). The chain's CDR3 is CASSPLAGDRNEQFF. CDR3 DNA: TGTGCCAGCAGTCCCCTGGCGGGGGACCGCAATGAGCAGTTCTTC.

The J gene is TRBJ1-4, the V gene TRBV11-2; D gene uncertain. The V gene's germline CDR1 is SGHAT and CDR2 FQNNGV. The length of the CDR3 is 13 residues. V was cut by 7 bases and J by 12 bases, with 18 bases left in between. The CDR3 spells CASTPSFDEELFF. CDR3 bases: TGTGCCAGCACCCCCTCTTTCGACGAGGAACTGTTTTTT.

This clone was recorded a few times. The chain is built from TRBV2 and TRBJ1-1; TRBD1 aligns across 9 bases. Germline CDR1 and CDR2: SNHLY and FYNNEI. Trimming at V came to 7 bases and at J to 1 base, leaving 1 base not matched to a gene. CDR3 length equals 13 residues. CDR3 sequence: CASMGQGNTEAFF. The CDR3 DNA is TGTGCCAGCATGGGACAGGGGAACACTGAAGCTTTCTTT.

The V and J genes are TRBV11-2 and TRBJ2-7; TRBD1 matches at 8 bases. This CDR3 comprises 14 residues. The V gene's germline CDR1 is SGHAT and CDR2 FQNNGV. The junction had 7 bases not matched to a gene; V was cut back by 5 bases and J by 4 bases. CDR3 sequence reads: CASSDRTGPYEQYF. The CDR3 nucleotides read TGTGCCAGCAGCGACCGGACAGGGCCATACGAGCAGTACTTC.

The genes are TRBV7-9 and TRBJ2-5; maybe TRBD1 (6 bases). The end of the DNA fits TRBJ2-7 better, so the J call may be wrong. The CDR3 consists of 15 residues. Germline CDR1 SEHNR, CDR2 FQNEAQ (reference sequence). The CDR3: CASSFPGVNSYEQYF. In DNA, the CDR3 is TGTGCCAGCAGCTTCCCAGGGGTCAACTCCTACGAGCAGTACTTC.

This sequence joins TRBV9 and TRBJ2-1, with 13 nucleotides matching TRBD2. V was clipped by 4 bases and J by 9 bases; unmatched bases: 7. CDR3 length: 15 amino acids. CDR1 is SGDLS, CDR2 YYNGEE, per germline. Written as DNA, the CDR3 is TGTGCCAGCAGCCCACTAGCGGGGGGGCCAGGTGAGCAGTTCTTC. Amino acid sequence: CASSPLAGGPGEQFF. The complete variable domain, with remaining parts taken from reference TRBV9 and TRBJ2-1, reads DSGVTQTPKHLITATGQRVTLRCSPRSGDLSVYWYQQSLDQGLQFLIQYYNGEERAKGNILERFSAQQFPDLHSELNLSSLELGDSALYFCASSPLAGGPGEQFFGPGTRLTVL.

The CDR3 DNA reads as TGTGCCACAGGGAATGAAGGGGTTGGCTACACCTTC. Its protein product is CATGNEGVGYTF. The genes are TRBV27 and TRBJ1-2; a weak D match, TRBD1 (5 bases). This CDR3 spans 12 amino acids. Germline V gives CDR1 MNHEY, CDR2 SMNVEV (reference sequence). V lost 10 bases to trimming and J lost 7 bases, with 16 bases between them.

CDR3 DNA: TGCGCCAGCAGCCAACCCGGACAGGGGCCGAACACCATATATTTT. As protein: CASSQPGQGPNTIYF. The V and J genes are TRBV4-1 and TRBJ1-3, with TRBD1 matching 9 bases. CDR1 MGHRA and CDR2 YSYEKL come from the germline V gene. The CDR3 totals 15 residues. V lost 2 bases, J lost 7 bases, and 6 bases stayed unmatched.

The V call is TRBV6-1, the J call TRBJ1-6; D is ambiguous. The CDR3 has 8 amino acids. Deletions cut 8 bases from V and 19 bases from J, with 9 bases between. Per the germline V gene, CDR1 is MNHNS and CDR2 is SASEGT. CDR3 residues: CASGRGHF. The CDR3 nucleotides read TGTGCCAGCGGACGGGGACACTTT.

J is TRBJ2-7 and V is TRBV4-3, with 14 bases that match TRBD2. J was trimmed by 6 bases and V by 1 base; bases with no gene match: 2. This CDR3 has 15 residues. Germline CDR1 and CDR2: LGHNA and YSLEER. The CDR3 spells CASSQGLAGGSEQYF. DNA of the CDR3: TGCGCCAGCAGCCAAGGACTAGCGGGGGGGAGCGAGCAGTACTTC.

This clone was observed a handful of times. The chain couples TRBV5-6 to TRBJ2-1; the match to TRBD1 covers 10 bases. V shed 4 bases and J 4 bases; nucleotides not matched to a gene: 5. The CDR3 loop spans 15 amino acids. Germline V lookup: CDR1 SGHDT, CDR2 YYEEEE. The DNA of the CDR3 is TGTGCCAGCAGCCACGGGACAGGGGATTACAATGAGCAGTTCTTC. It encodes CASSHGTGDYNEQFF. The whole variable domain, filled in from reference TRBV5-6 and TRBJ2-1, reads DAGVTQSPTHLIKTRGQQVTLRCSPKSGHDTVSWYQQALGQGPQFIFQYYEEEERQRGNFPDRFSGHQFPNYSSELNVNALLLGDSALYLCASSHGTGDYNEQFFGPGTRLTVL.

This chain links TRBV29-1 with TRBJ2-7; D is unresolved. CDR3 length: 11 residues. The germline CDR1 and CDR2 sequences are SQVTM and ANQGSEA. The V and J ends lost 3 bases and 6 bases respectively, with 9 bases between them. The CDR3 reads CSVDVFREQYF. In DNA, the CDR3 is TGCAGCGTTGACGTGTTCCGCGAGCAGTACTTC.

The chain links TRBV30 to TRBJ1-1; TRBD1 aligns across 8 bases. V shed 5 bases, J shed 3 bases, and the junction held 8 bases outside the gene matches. CDR3 length: 14 residues. Germline values: CDR1 GTSNPN, CDR2 SVGIG (reference sequence). The CDR3 sequence: CAWSPTGVDTEAFF. CDR3 nucleotides: TGTGCCTGGTCCCCGACAGGGGTGGACACTGAAGCTTTCTTT.

This chain connects TRBV11-2 to TRBJ1-1, with D uncertain. The V end was cut by 1 base, the J end by 3 bases, with 12 bases between. This CDR3 has 15 amino acids. Germline CDR1 is SGHAT and CDR2 is FQNNGV. The CDR3: CASSLAPGRDTEAFF. The CDR3 DNA is TGTGCCAGCAGCTTAGCCCCCGGGAGGGACACTGAAGCTTTCTTT.

CDR3 nucleotide sequence: TGTGCCAGTCCCGGGGCAGGGGCTGAAGCTTTCTTT. Translated, it gives CASPGAGAEAFF. V gene TRBV2 combines with J gene TRBJ1-1; tentatively, D is TRBD1 (6 bases). The CDR3 spans 12 residues. V was trimmed by 9 bases and J by 6 bases, leaving 14 bases between them. Per the germline V gene, CDR1 is SNHLY and CDR2 is FYNNEI.

The chain carries TRBV6-5 and TRBJ2-1; D is ambiguous. Trimming cost V 6 bases and J 0 bases, with 6 bases left between them. Germline lookup yields CDR1 MNHEY and CDR2 SVGAGI. The CDR3 totals 13 residues. The CDR3 reads CASSTGSYNEQFF. In DNA, the CDR3 is TGTGCCAGCAGCACTGGCTCCTACAATGAGCAGTTCTTC.

This clone was detected only a few times. This chain uses TRBV5-6 with TRBJ1-1; no clear D. The CDR3 totals 13 residues. V was clipped by 0 bases and J by 8 bases, with 11 bases between them. Per the germline V gene, CDR1 is SGHDT and CDR2 is YYEEEE. CDR3 protein: CASSLGYGKEAFF. The CDR3, as DNA: TGTGCCAGCAGCTTGGGTTACGGGAAGGAAGCTTTCTTT.

This clone was observed once. The chain is built from TRBV30 and TRBJ1-2, with D possibly being TRBD1 (5 bases). The CDR3 is made up of 13 amino acids. V lost 1 base, J lost 8 bases, and 14 bases lay in between. Germline CDR1 GTSNPN, CDR2 SVGIG (reference sequence). CDR3 coding DNA: TGTGCCTGGAGTGGGGGCCTTATGGGGGGCTACACCTTC. This encodes CAWSGGLMGGYTF.

CDR3 protein: CASIESTGMNTEAFF. CDR3 in DNA: TGTGCCAGCATCGAATCGACAGGGATGAACACTGAAGCTTTCTTT. This chain uses TRBV2 with TRBJ1-1, with TRBD1 identical over 7 bases. Per the germline V gene, CDR1 is SNHLY and CDR2 is FYNNEI. CDR3 length: 15 amino acids. Trimming took 7 bases from V and 0 from J; bases not matched to a gene: 8. Using reference TRBV2 and TRBJ1-1 for the parts outside the CDR3, the full variable domain is EPEVTQTPSHQVTQMGQEVILRCVPISNHLYFYWYRQILGQKVEFLVSFYNNEISEKSEIFDDQFSVERPDGSNFTLKIRSTKLEDSAMYFCASIESTGMNTEAFFGQGTRLTVV.

V is TRBV30 and J is TRBJ2-3; 8 bases map to TRBD2. The CDR3 contains 15 residues. Germline values: CDR1 GTSNPN, CDR2 SVGIG (reference sequence). Trimming cost V 2 bases and J 6 bases; bases outside gene matches: 10. CDR3 protein: CAWSYHGGADDTQYF. The CDR3 DNA reads as TGTGCCTGGAGTTACCACGGGGGGGCGGATGATACGCAGTATTTT.